The source of this TCR beta chain is a study of CD8+ T cells in alopecia areata (dated by TCRdb to between 2017 and 2018). For the wider study: Treated patients were enrolled in an open-label pilot trial of oral tofacitinib at 5 to 10 mg twice daily for moderate-to-severe alopecia areata. Patients received tofacitinib for 6 to 18 months and were then followed off drug for 6 months to check for delayed response and recurrence. In both human patients and the C3H/HeJ mouse model, the study applied high-throughput TCRbeta sequencing to look at T cell clonal expansion in alopecia areata. The RNA source kit depended on sample type: the PAXgene miRNA kit for fixed scalp, the miRNeasy kit for PBMCs, and the RNeasy kit for mouse skin. In humans, TCRbeta sequencing was performed on scalp tissue and on sorted CD4+ and CD8+ peripheral blood T cells from healthy controls and from patients with patchy or totalis/universalis alopecia areata. Biopsies were taken from tofacitinib-treated patients at baseline and again at 4 and 24 weeks into treatment, and several of those patients also had a later scalp biopsy. Scalp clonality was compared among normal scalp (n=4), patchy alopecia areata scalp (n=8), and alopecia totalis/universalis scalp (n=8). TCRbeta CDR3 regions were amplified by immunoSEQ multiplex PCR using 35 Vbeta forward and 13 Jbeta reverse primers. Disease severity in treated patients was measured with the SALT score, which quantifies the percentage of affected scalp surface area.

Paper-wide results and their limitations: Scalp TCR repertoire analysis is complicated because resident alphabeta T cells in normal human skin are also sequenced, whereas mouse skin is dominated by gammadelta T cells. Many expanded lesional clones persisted in scalp and blood during tofacitinib treatment, which may partly explain relapse after stopping treatment. Compared with normal scalp, lesional scalp, particularly in alopecia totalis/universalis, had higher clonality and more expanded CD8+ clones, which suggests antigenic drive. Because the treated cohort was small and had just a single nonresponder, larger studies are needed to establish links between baseline CD8+ expansion and response. With tofacitinib, both scalp clonality and the number of expanded CD8+ clones among the top 100 scalp clones went down significantly. Compared with mice, TCR sequences shared between patients were less clear, possibly partly because of HLA diversity across the patient population.

Library preparation employed the immunoSEQ multiplex PCR assay. To provide template for TCR sequencing, every sample had RNA extracted and reverse transcribed into cDNA. First-strand cDNA was synthesized using SuperScript III with a 2:1 mix of oligo-dT and random hexamers. A synthetic immune receptor repertoire was used to assess amplification bias, and residual bias was removed computationally. The original methods were these. Raw reads were preprocessed to remove errors, and CDR3 was defined according to IMGT conventions as the region from the conserved cysteine to phenylalanine. To get clonality, Shannon entropy was normalized by log2 of the number of productive unique TCRs and the result was subtracted from 1. Whether scalp clones were CD4 or CD8 was inferred by matching scalp TCRbeta sequences against CD4 and CD8 repertoires sorted from blood. TCRdb stores this immuneACCESS table with in-frame sequences only. Part of the clones is absent; in the studies checked, under half of the shortfall reflects unresolved V genes, and no reason is known for the rest. V and J calls and clone size come straight from that table; D and trimming were deduced from the DNA. The sample table contains about 94,000 clones; only one count was recorded for about 71% of them. The ten largest account for 15% to 20% of the sample.

The treatment or condition label, as the study defines it: oral pan-JAK inhibitor, 5-10 mg twice daily. Lesional scalp punch biopsies and peripheral blood were obtained from alopecia areata patients. PBMCs were isolated by density centrifugation and stained for CD3, CD4 and CD8, and CD4+ and CD8+ T cells were sorted on a FACSAria. On this clone itself: The target of this receptor is not known. Per-base qualities were not stored, and no clone one base away is much larger.

This TCR was recovered from a human donor with alopecia areata. This specimen consisted of CD8+ T cells sorted from blood, obtained at approximately week 44, from a patient treated with tofacitinib.

CDR3 protein: CASRIPGDNTEAFF. The DNA sequence is TGTGCCAGCAGAATTCCAGGGGATAACACTGAAGCTTTCTTT. The chain uses TRBV6-5 and TRBJ1-1, and perhaps TRBD1 as D gene, on 6 matching bases. The CDR3, cysteine through phenylalanine, is 14 amino acids long. The read is trimmed to its CDR3 DNA, 42 bases read in frame from base 1. CDR1 and CDR2 are drawn from the germline V gene: MNHEY, SVGAGI. V is reduced by 6 bases and J by 2 bases, leaving a spacing of 13 bases between them.